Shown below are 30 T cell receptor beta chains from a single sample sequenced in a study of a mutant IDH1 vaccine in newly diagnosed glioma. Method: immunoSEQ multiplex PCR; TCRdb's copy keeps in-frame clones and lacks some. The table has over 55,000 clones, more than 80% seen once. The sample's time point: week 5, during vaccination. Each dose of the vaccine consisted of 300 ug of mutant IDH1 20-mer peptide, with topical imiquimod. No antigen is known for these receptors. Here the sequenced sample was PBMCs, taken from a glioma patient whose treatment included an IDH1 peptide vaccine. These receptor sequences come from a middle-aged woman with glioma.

CDR3 DNA: TGTGCCAGCAGCCCGACAGAGAGGTCAAGTAGTACTGAAGCTTTCTTT. This translates into CASSPTERSSSTEAFF. The gene calls are TRBV7-6 and TRBJ1-1; a possible D gene is TRBD1 (5 bases). The CDR3 covers 16 residues. Looked up from germline, CDR1 is SGHVS and CDR2 is FNYEAQ. The V end was cut by 5 bases, the J end by 5 bases, with 21 bases between.

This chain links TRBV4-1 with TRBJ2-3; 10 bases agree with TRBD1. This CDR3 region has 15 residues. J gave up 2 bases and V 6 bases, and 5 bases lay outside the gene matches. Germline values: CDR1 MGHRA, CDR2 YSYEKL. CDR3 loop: CASRDGTGATDTQYF. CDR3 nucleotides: TGCGCCAGCAGGGACGGGACAGGGGCCACAGATACGCAGTATTTT.

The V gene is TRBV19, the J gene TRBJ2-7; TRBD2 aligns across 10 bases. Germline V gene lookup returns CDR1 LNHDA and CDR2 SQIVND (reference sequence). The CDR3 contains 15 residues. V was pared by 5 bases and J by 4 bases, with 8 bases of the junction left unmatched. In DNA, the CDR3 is TGTGCCAGTAGTCTCCAAGCGGGAGGGCGATACGAGCAGTACTTC. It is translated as CASSLQAGGRYEQYF.

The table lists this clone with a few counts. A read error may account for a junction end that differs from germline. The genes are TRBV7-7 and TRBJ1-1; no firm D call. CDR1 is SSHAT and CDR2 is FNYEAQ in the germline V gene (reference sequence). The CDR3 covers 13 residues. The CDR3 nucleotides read TGTGCTAGCAGCTTAGGAGAAGACACTGAAGCTTTCTTT. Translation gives CASSLGEDTEAFF.

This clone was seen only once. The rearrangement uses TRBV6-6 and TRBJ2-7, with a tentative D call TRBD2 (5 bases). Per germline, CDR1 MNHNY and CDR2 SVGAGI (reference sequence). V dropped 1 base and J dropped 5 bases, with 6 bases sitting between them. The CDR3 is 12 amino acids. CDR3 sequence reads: CASSYLANEQYF. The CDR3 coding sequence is TGTGCCAGCAGTTACTTAGCGAACGAGCAGTACTTC.

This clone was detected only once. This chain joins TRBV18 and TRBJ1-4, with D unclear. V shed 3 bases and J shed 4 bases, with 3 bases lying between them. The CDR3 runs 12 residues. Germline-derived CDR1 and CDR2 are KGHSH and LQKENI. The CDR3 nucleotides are TGTGCCAGCTCACCCCGTAATGAAAAACTGTTTTTT. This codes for CASSPRNEKLFF.

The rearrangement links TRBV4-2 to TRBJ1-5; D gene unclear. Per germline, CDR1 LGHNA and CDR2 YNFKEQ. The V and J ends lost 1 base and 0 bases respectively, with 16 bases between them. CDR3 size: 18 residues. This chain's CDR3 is CASSQAWAGPNSNQPQHF. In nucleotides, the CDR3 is TGTGCCAGCAGCCAAGCCTGGGCAGGTCCGAATAGCAATCAGCCCCAGCATTTT.

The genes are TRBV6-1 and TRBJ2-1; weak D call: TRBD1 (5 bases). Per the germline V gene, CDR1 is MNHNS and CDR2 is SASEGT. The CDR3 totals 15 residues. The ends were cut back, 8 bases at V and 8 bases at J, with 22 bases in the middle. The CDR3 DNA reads TGTGCCAGCCACCAAAGACCGAGCTTCAGGGATGAGCAGTTCTTC. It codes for CASHQRPSFRDEQFF.

The DNA for the CDR3 is TGCAGCGTTGCTCACACAGGGTCGGCCTATGGCTACACCTTC. It is translated as CSVAHTGSAYGYTF. This chain joins TRBV29-1 and TRBJ1-2, with D perhaps TRBD1 (6 bases). The V end lost 4 bases, the J end lost 4 bases, and 16 bases lay between the germline ends. This CDR3 has 14 amino acids. The germline CDR1 and CDR2 sequences are SQVTM and ANQGSEA. Variable domain in full (rest from reference TRBV29-1 and TRBJ1-2): SAVISQKPSRDICQRGTSLTIQCQVDSQVTMMFWYRQQPGQSLTLIATANQGSEATYESGFVIDKFPISRPNLTFSTLTVSNMSPEDSSIYLCSVAHTGSAYGYTFGSGTRLTVV.

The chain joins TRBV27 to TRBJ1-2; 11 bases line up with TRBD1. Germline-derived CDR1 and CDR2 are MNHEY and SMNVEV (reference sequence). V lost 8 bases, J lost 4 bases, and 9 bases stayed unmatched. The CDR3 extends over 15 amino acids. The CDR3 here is CASRPLGQGVYGYTF. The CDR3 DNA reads TGTGCCAGCCGCCCGCTGGGACAGGGGGTCTATGGCTACACCTTC.

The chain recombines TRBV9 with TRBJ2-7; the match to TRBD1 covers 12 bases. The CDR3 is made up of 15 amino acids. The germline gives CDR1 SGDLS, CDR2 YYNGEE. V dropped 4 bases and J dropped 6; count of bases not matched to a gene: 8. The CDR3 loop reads CASSPPGQGASEQYF. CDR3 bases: TGTGCCAGCAGCCCGCCGGGACAGGGGGCAAGCGAGCAGTACTTC.

The DNA of the CDR3 is TGCGCCAGCAGCCAGGCAGCAAGGGCAGAAGCTTTCTTT. The encoded protein is CASSQAARAEAFF. V and J are TRBV4-3 and TRBJ1-1; D uncertain. The CDR3 extends over 13 amino acids. The V end lost 3 bases, the J end lost 8 bases, and 13 bases lay between the germline ends. The V gene's germline CDR1 is LGHNA and CDR2 YSLEER.

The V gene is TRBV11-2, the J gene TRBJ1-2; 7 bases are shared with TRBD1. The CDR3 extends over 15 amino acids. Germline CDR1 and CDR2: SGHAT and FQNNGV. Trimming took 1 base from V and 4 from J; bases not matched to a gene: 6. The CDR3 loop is CASSLVVGGIYGYTF. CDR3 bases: TGTGCCAGCAGCTTAGTTGTAGGGGGCATCTATGGCTACACCTTC.

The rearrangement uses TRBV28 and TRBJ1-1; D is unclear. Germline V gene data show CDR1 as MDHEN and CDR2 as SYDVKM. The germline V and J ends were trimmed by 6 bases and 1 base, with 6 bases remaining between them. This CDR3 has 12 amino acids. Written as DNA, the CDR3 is TGTGCCAGCAGCTACAGGAACACTGAAGCTTTCTTT. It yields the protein CASSYRNTEAFF.

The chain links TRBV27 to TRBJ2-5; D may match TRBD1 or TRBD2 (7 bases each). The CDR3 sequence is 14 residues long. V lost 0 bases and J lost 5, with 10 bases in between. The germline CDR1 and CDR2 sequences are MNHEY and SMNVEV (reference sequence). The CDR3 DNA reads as TGTGCCAGCAGTTTATCCAGGGGGGGCGAGACCCAGTACTTC. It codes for CASSLSRGGETQYF.

CDR3 amino acids: CASTMGGGAERYF. In DNA form, the CDR3 reads TGTGCCAGCACCATGGGAGGGGGGGCCGAACGGTATTTT. The V call is TRBV6-5, the J call TRBJ2-3, with D possibly TRBD2 on 7 matching bases. The germline CDR1 and CDR2 sequences are MNHEY and SVGAGI. V was trimmed by 7 bases and J by 14 bases, leaving 22 bases between them. The CDR3 has 13 residues.

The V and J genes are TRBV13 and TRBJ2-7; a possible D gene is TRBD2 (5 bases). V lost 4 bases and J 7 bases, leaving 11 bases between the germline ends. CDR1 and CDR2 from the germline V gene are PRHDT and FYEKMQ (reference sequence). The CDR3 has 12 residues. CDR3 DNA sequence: TGTGCCAGCAGCTCCTTAGCGCGGGAGCAGTACTTC. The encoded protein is CASSSLAREQYF.

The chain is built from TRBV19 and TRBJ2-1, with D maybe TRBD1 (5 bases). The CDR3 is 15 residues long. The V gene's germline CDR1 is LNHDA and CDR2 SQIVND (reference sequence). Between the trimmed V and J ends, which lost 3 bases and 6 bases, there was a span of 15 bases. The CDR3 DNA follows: TGTGCCAGTAGTATCAGCCAGGGAAAATCCAATGAGCAGTTCTTC. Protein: CASSISQGKSNEQFF.

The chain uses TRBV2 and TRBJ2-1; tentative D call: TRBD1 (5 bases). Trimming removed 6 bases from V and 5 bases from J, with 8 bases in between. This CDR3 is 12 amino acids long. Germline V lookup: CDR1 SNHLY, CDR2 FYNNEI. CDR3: CASRRQNNEQFF. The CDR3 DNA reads TGTGCCAGCAGGAGACAGAACAATGAGCAGTTCTTC.

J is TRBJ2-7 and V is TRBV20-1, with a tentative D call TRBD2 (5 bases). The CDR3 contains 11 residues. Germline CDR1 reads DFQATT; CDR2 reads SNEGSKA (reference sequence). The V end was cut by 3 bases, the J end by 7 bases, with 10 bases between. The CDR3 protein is CSASSTGEQYF. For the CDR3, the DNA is TGCAGTGCTAGCTCTACGGGAGAGCAGTACTTC.

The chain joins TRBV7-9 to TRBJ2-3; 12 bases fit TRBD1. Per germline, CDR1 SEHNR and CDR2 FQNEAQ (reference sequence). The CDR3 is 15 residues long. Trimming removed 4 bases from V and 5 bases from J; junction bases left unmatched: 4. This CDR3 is CASSSGQGAGDTQYF. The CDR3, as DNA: TGTGCCAGCAGCTCGGGACAGGGGGCGGGAGATACGCAGTATTTT.

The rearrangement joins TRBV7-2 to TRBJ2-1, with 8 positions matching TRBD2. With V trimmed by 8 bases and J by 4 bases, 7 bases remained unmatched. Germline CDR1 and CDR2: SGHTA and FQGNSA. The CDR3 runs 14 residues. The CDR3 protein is CASSQGLAYNEQFF. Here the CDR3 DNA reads TGTGCCAGCTCCCAAGGACTAGCTTACAATGAGCAGTTCTTC.

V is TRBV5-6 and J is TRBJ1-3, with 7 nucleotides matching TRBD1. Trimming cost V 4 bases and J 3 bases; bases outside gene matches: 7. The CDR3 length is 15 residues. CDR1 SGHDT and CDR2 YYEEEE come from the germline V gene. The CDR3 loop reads CASSRTGLVGNTIYF. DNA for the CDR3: TGTGCCAGCAGCAGGACAGGCTTGGTTGGAAACACCATATATTTT.

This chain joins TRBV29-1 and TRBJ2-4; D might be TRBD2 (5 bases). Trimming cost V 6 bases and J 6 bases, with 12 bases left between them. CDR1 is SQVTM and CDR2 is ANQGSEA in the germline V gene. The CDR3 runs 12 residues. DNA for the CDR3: TGCAGCGTGAGAGGGTGGGGAAACATTCAGTACTTC. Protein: CSVRGWGNIQYF.

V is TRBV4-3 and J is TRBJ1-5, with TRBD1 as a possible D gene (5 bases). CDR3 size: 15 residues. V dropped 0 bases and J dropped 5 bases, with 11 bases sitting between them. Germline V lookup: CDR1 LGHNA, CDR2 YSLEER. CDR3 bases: TGCGCCAGCAGCCAAGACACAGGTCCATATCAGCCCCAGCATTTT. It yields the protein CASSQDTGPYQPQHF.

The CDR3 region is CASSPRETEAFF. The CDR3 nucleotides read TGTGCCAGCTCACCAAGGGAAACTGAAGCTTTCTTT. The chain combines TRBV18 with TRBJ1-1; D not certain. Germline CDR1 KGHSH, CDR2 LQKENI. This CDR3 region has 12 residues. Trimming shortened V by 2 bases and J by 5 bases, and 6 bases separated the two germline ends. Drawing the rest from reference TRBV18 and TRBJ1-1, the complete variable domain is NAGVMQNPRHLVRRRGQEARLRCSPMKGHSHVYWYRQLPEEGLKFMVYLQKENIIDESGMPKERFSAEFPKEGPSILRIQQVVRGDSAAYFCASSPRETEAFFGQGTRLTVV.

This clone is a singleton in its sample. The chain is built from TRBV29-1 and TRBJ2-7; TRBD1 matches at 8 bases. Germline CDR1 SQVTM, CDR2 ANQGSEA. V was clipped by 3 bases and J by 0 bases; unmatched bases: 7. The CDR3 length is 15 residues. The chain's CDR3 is CSVEGTGTSSYEQYF. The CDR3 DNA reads TGCAGCGTTGAGGGGACAGGCACTTCCTCCTACGAGCAGTACTTC.

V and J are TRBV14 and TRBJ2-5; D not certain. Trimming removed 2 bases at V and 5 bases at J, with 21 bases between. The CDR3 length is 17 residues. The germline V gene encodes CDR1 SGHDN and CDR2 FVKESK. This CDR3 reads CASSQTDGWGPEETQYF. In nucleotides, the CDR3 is TGTGCCAGCAGCCAAACCGATGGTTGGGGTCCGGAGGAGACCCAGTACTTC. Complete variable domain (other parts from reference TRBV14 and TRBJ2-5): EAGVTQFPSHSVIEKGQTVTLRCDPISGHDNLYWYRRVMGKEIKFLLHFVKESKQDESGMPNNRFLAERTGGTYSTLKVQPAELEDSGVYFCASSQTDGWGPEETQYFGPGTRLLVL.

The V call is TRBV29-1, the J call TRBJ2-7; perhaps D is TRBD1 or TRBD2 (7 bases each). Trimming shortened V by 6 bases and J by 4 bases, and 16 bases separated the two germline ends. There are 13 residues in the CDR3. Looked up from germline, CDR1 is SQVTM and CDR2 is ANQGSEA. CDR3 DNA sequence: TGCAGCGTAGGGGGGGGACAGCAATACGAGCAGTACTTC. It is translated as CSVGGGQQYEQYF.

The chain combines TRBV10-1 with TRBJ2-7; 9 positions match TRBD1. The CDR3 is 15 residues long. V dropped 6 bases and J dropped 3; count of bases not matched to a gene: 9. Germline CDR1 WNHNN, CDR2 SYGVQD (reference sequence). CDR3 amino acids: CASSVSGTGIYEQYF. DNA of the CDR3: TGCGCCAGCAGCGTTTCGGGGACAGGGATCTACGAGCAGTACTTC.